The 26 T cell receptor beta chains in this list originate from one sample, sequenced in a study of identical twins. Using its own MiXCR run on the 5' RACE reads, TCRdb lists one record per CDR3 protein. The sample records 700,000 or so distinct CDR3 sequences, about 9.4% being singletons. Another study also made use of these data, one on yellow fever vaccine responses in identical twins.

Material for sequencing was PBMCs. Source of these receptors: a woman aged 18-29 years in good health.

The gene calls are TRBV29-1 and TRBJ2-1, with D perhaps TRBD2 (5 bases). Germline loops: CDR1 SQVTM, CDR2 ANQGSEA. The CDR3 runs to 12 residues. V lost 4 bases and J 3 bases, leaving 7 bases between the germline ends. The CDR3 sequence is CSVGENYNEQFF. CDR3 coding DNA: TGCAGCGTTGGGGAGAACTACAATGAGCAGTTCTTC.

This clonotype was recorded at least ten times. CDR3 DNA: TGCAGCGTGGGACTAGCGGGAGGGAGCACAGATACGCAGTATTTT. Its protein product is CSVGLAGGSTDTQYF. This chain joins TRBV29-1 and TRBJ2-3; 16 bases are a match to TRBD2. This CDR3 is built from 15 residues. In germline, CDR1 is SQVTM, CDR2 ANQGSEA. V lost 6 bases and J lost 0; bases outside the gene matches: 0.

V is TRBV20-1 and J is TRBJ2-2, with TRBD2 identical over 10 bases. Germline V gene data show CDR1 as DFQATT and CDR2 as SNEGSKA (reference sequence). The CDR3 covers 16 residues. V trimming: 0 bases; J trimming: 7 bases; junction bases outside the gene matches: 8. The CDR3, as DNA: TGCAGTGCTAGAGAGGGCAGCGGGGGGGCCGGCGGGGAGCTGTTTTTT. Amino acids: CSAREGSGGAGGELFF.

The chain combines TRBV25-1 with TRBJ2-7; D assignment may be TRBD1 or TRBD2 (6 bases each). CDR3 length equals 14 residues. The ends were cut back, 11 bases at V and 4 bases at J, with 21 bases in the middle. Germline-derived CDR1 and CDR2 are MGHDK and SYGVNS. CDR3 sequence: CAGRGRGGGYEQYF. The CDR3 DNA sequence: TGTGCCGGCCGAGGCAGGGGCGGAGGGTACGAGCAGTACTTC.

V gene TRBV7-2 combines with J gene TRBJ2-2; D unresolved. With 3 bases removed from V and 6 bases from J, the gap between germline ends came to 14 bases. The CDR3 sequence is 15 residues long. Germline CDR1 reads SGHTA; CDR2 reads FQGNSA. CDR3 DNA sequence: TGTGCCAGCAGCTTTGAGAGTACTATATCCGGGGAGCTGTTTTTT. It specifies CASSFESTISGELFF.

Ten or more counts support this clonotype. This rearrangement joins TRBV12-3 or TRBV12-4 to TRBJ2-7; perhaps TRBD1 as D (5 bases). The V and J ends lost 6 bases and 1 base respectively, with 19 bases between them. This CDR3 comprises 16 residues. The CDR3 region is CASSLKGDSLSYEQYF. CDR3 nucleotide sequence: TGTGCCAGCAGCCTGAAGGGCGACAGTTTGTCCTACGAGCAGTACTTC.

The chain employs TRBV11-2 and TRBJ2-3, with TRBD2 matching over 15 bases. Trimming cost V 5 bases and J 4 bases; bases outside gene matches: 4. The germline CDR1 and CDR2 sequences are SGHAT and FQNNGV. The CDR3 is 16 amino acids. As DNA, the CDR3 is TGTGCCAGCAGCCCTCGGACTAGCGGGGGGGCAGATACGCAGTATTTT. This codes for CASSPRTSGGADTQYF.

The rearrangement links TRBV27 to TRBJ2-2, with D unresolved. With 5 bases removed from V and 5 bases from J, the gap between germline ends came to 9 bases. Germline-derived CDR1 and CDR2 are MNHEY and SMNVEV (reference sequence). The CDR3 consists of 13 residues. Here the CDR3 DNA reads TGTGCCAGCAGTGCGACTGTAACCGGGGAGCTGTTTTTT. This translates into CASSATVTGELFF.

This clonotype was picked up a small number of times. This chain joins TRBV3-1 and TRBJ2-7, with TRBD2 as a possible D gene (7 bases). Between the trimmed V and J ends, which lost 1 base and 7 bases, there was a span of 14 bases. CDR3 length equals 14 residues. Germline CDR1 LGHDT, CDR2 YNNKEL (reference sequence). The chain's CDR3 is CASSQAAGAREQYF. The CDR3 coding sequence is TGTGCCAGCAGCCAAGCCGCGGGGGCGCGAGAGCAGTACTTC.

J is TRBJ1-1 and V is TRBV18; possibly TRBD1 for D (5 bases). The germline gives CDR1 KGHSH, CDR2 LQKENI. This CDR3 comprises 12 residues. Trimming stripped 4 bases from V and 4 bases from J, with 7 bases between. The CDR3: CASSQGITEAFF. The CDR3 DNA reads TGTGCCAGCTCACAGGGGATCACTGAAGCTTTCTTT.

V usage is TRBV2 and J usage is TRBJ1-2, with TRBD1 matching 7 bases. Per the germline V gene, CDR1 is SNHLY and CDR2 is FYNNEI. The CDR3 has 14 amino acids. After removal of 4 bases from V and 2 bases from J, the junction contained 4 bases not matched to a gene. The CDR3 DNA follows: TGTGCCAGCAGTGTCCAGGGGGGGAACTATGGCTACACCTTC. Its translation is CASSVQGGNYGYTF.

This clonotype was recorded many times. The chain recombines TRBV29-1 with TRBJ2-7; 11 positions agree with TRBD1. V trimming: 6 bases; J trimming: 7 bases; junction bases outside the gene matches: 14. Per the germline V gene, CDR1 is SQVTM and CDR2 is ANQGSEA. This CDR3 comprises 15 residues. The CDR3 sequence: CSVRETSGQGVEQYF. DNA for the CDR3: TGCAGCGTCCGAGAAACCTCGGGACAGGGGGTGGAGCAGTACTTC.

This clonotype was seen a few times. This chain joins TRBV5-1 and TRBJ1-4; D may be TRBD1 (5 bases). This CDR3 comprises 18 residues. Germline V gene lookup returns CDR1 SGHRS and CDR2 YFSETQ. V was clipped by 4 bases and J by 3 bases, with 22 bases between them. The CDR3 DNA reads TGCGCCAGCAGCCGCCAACCCCCGGGACCACTCCCTAATGAAAAACTGTTTTTT. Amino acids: CASSRQPPGPLPNEKLFF.

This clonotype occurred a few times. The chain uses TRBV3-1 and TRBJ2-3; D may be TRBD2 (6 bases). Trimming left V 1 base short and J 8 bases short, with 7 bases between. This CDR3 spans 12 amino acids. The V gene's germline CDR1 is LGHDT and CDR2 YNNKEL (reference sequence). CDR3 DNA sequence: TGTGCCAGCAGCCAAGGGGACTTTACGCAGTATTTT. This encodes CASSQGDFTQYF.

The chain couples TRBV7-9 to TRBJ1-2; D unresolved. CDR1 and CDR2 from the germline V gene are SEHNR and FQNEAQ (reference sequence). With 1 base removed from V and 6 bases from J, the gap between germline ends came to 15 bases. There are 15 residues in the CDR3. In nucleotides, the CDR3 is TGTGCCAGCAGCTTAGTTGGGTTGTCTTTCCATGGCTACACCTTC. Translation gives CASSLVGLSFHGYTF.

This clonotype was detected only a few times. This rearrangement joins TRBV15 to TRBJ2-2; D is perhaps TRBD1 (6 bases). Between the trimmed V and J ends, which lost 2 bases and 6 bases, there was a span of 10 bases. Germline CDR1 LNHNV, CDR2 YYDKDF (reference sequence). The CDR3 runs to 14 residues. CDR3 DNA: TGTGCCACCAGCAGACGTACAGGGTCCGGGGAGCTGTTTTTT. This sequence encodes CATSRRTGSGELFF.

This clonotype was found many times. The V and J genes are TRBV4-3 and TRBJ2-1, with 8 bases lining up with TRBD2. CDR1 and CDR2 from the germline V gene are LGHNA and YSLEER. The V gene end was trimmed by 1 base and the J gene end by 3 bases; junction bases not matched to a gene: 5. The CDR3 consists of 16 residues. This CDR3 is CASSQGLAGRYNEQFF. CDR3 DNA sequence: TGCGCCAGCAGCCAAGGTCTAGCGGGCCGCTACAATGAGCAGTTCTTC.

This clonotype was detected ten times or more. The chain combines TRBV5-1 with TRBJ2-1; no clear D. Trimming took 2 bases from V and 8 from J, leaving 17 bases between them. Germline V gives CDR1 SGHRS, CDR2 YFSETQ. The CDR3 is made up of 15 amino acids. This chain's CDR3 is CASSFRLLGIHEQFF. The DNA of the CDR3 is TGCGCCAGCAGCTTTAGATTGTTAGGGATCCATGAGCAGTTCTTC.

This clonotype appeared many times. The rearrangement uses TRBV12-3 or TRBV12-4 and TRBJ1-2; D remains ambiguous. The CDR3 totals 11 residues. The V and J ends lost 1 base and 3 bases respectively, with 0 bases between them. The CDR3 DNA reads TGTGCCAGCAGTTTAGACTATGGCTACACCTTC. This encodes CASSLDYGYTF.

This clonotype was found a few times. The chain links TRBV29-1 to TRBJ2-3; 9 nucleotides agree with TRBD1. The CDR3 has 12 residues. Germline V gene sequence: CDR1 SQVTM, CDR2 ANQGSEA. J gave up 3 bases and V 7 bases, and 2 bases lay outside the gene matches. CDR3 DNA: TGCAGCGCTGACAGGGGGACAGATACGCAGTATTTT. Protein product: CSADRGTDTQYF.

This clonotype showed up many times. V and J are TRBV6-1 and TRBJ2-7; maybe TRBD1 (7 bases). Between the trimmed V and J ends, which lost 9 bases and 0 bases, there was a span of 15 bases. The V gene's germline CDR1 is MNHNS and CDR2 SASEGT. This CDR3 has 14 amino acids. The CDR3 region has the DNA TGTGCCAGTCGCGGGGACAGTTCCTCCTACGAGCAGTACTTC. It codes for CASRGDSSSYEQYF.

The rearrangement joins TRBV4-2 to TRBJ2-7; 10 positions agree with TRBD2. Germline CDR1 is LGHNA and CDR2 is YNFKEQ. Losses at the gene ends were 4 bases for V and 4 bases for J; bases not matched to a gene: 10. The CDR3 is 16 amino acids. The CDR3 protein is CASSRPGTSELYEQYF. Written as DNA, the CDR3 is TGTGCCAGCAGCCGCCCCGGGACTAGCGAGCTTTACGAGCAGTACTTC.

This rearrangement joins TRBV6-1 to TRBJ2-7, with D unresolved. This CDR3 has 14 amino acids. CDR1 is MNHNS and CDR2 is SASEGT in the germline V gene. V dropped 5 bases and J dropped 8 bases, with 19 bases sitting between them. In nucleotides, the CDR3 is TGTGCCAGCAGTACGGGCAGCACAGCCCAGAAGCAGTACTTC. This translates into CASSTGSTAQKQYF.

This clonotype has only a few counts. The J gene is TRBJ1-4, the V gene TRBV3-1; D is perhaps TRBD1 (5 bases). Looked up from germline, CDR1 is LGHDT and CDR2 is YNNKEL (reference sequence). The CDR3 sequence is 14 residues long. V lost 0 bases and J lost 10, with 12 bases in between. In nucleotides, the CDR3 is TGTGCCAGCAGCCAAGATCAAAGGACACCAAAACTGTTTTTT. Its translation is CASSQDQRTPKLFF.

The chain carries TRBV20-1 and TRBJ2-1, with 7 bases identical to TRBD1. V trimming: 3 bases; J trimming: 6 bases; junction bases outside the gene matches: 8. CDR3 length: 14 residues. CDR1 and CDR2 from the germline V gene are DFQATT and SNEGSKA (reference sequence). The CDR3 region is CSASPGQSPNEQFF. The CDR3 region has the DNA TGCAGTGCTAGCCCGGGACAGTCCCCCAATGAGCAGTTCTTC.

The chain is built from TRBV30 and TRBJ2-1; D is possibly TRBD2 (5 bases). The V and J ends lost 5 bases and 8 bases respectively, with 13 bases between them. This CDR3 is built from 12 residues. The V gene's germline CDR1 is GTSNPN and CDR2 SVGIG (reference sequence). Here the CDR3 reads CAWYHGMYEQFF. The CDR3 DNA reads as TGTGCCTGGTATCACGGGATGTATGAGCAGTTCTTC.